The 10 T cell receptor beta chains below come from one sample, sequenced in a study of response to subunit inactivated influenza vaccine. TCRdb fed the RT-PCR reads into MiXCR, producing one record per CDR3 protein. The data show around 580,000 distinct CDR3 sequences, about 11% seen once. The sample consisted of PBMCs from blood, taken on the day of vaccination. These TCRs come from a man aged 45-65 years who received an inactivated influenza vaccine.

V and J are TRBV5-1 and TRBJ2-7; TRBD1 agrees at 7 bases. V gave up 2 bases and J gave up 6 bases; unmatched junction bases: 8. CDR3 size: 14 residues. Germline V lookup: CDR1 SGHRS, CDR2 YFSETQ. CDR3 nucleotides: TGCGCCAGCAGCTTCTCTAAGGGGGCTGGCGAGCAGTACTTC. It yields the protein CASSFSKGAGEQYF.

The J gene is TRBJ2-2, the V gene TRBV4-3; weak D call: TRBD1 (6 bases). Trimming shortened V by 2 bases and J by 3 bases, and 10 bases separated the two germline ends. The V gene's germline CDR1 is LGHNA and CDR2 YSLEER. CDR3 size: 15 residues. The CDR3 spells CASSQLQGYTGELFF. CDR3 in DNA: TGCGCCAGCAGCCAACTACAGGGCTACACCGGGGAGCTGTTTTTT.

This clonotype was seen at least ten times. The chain combines TRBV10-3 with TRBJ2-7; 9 positions agree with TRBD2. V was pared by 6 bases and J by 2 bases, with 5 bases of the junction left unmatched. The CDR3 covers 14 residues. Germline CDR1 is ENHRY and CDR2 is SYGVKD. The CDR3: CAIRTSGKTYEQYF. CDR3 DNA: TGTGCCATCAGGACTAGCGGCAAAACCTACGAGCAGTACTTC.

The CDR3 nucleotides are TGTGCCAGCAGCCAGCCCGGGACAGGAGCTGCCTCGAAAGCTTTCTTT. Its translation is CASSQPGTGAASKAFF. V and J are TRBV6-2 or TRBV6-3 and TRBJ1-1, with 8 bases matching TRBD1. In germline, CDR1 is MNHEY, CDR2 SVGEGT. V lost 6 bases, J lost 9 bases, and 18 bases stayed unmatched. The CDR3 is made up of 16 amino acids.

This clonotype has just a few counts. The chain carries TRBV3-1 and TRBJ2-7; tentatively, D is TRBD2 (5 bases). The CDR3 loop spans 17 amino acids. Trimming cost V 0 bases and J 5 bases, with 20 bases left between them. The germline gives CDR1 LGHDT, CDR2 YNNKEL (reference sequence). The CDR3 region is CASSQDAPLGQTDEQYF. DNA of the CDR3: TGTGCCAGCAGCCAAGATGCTCCACTAGGCCAAACGGACGAGCAGTACTTC.

This clonotype was counted between two and nine times. This rearrangement joins TRBV24-1 to TRBJ2-1, with a possible D match to TRBD2 (6 bases). CDR1 and CDR2 from the germline V gene are KGHDR and SFDVKD. The CDR3 length is 14 residues. Deletions cut 8 bases from V and 0 bases from J, with 10 bases between. The CDR3 bases are TGTGCCACCATCGGGGGAAGCTCCTACAATGAGCAGTTCTTC. Encoded protein: CATIGGSSYNEQFF.

This chain links TRBV11-2 with TRBJ2-2, with TRBD1 identical over 10 bases. The CDR3 spans 15 residues. From germline, CDR1 is SGHAT and CDR2 FQNNGV. Losses at the gene ends were 5 bases for V and 4 bases for J; bases not matched to a gene: 4. CDR3 nucleotide sequence: TGTGCCAGCAGCCGACAGGGGGCTTTCACCGGGGAGCTGTTTTTT. Translated, it gives CASSRQGAFTGELFF.

The chain couples TRBV12-3 or TRBV12-4 to TRBJ2-2; D not resolved. This CDR3 contains 13 residues. V lost 6 bases to trimming and J lost 6 bases, with 11 bases between them. The CDR3 region has the DNA TGTGCCAGCAGACCCGGTGCGTCCGGGGAGCTGTTTTTT. Translated: CASRPGASGELFF.

The V and J genes are TRBV6-5 and TRBJ1-1; a weak D match, TRBD1 (5 bases). Germline CDR1 MNHEY, CDR2 SVGAGI. The CDR3 has 14 amino acids. Trimming pared 4 bases from V and 0 bases from J, leaving 9 bases between. This CDR3 is CASSLRDLNTEAFF. The CDR3 region has the DNA TGTGCCAGCAGTTTAAGGGACCTGAACACTGAAGCTTTCTTT.

V gene TRBV20-1 combines with J gene TRBJ2-7; D is unclear. The length of the CDR3 is 12 residues. Trimming took 3 bases from V and 3 from J, leaving 9 bases between them. Germline CDR1 is DFQATT and CDR2 is SNEGSKA (reference sequence). Here the CDR3 reads CSASRNYYEQYF. The CDR3 DNA follows: TGCAGTGCTAGTAGAAACTACTACGAGCAGTACTTC.